This T cell receptor (beta chain) was obtained from a study of blood T cells in healthy people across ages. This clonotype was detected only a few times. Its antigen is not identified. CDR1 and CDR2 from the germline V gene are SGHVS and FNYEAQ. V was clipped by 5 bases and J by 0 bases; unmatched bases: 3. This CDR3 contains 15 residues. The study's findings and limits: With naive T cell percentage, TCR beta diversity showed a strong correlation.

Individuals who donated were healthy Caucasians from Russia aged roughly 6 to 100. Primed by a sample-barcoded 5' primer and a J-beta primer mix, a second PCR proceeded for 7 to 11 cycles. A template-switch adaptor containing 12 random nucleotides labeled each cDNA molecule. TCRdb independently ran MiXCR on the 5' RACE reads; one entry per CDR3 protein. Of 1.5 million to 2 million distinct CDR3 sequences listed, roughly 30% are singletons. Sequencing input: blood. V is TRBV7-6 and J is TRBJ1-5; 8 bases are a match to TRBD1. This TCR derives from a woman aged 25 to 39 in good health. The CDR3: CASSAGQGSNQPQHF. CDR3 DNA sequence: TGTGCCAGCAGCGCAGGACAGGGTAGCAATCAGCCCCAGCATTTT.